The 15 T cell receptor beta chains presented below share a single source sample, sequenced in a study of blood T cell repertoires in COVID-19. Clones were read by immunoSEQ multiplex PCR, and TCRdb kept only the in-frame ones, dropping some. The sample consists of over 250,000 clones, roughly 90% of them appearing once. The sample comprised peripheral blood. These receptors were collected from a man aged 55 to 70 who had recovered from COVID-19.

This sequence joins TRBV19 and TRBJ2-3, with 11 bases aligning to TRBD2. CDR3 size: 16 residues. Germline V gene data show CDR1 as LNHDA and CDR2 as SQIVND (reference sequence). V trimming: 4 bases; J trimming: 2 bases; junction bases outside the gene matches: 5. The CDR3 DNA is TGTGCCAGTAGTAAGACTAGCGGGGCCCTCACAGATACGCAGTATTTT. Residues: CASSKTSGALTDTQYF.

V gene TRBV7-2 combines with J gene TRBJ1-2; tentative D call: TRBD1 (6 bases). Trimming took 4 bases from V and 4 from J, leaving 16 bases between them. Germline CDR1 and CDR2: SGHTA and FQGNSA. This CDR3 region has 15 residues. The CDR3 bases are TGTGCCAGCAGCTCACCGACAGGAGTTCTCTATGGCTACACCTTC. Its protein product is CASSSPTGVLYGYTF. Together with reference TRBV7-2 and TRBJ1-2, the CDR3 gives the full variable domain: GAGVSQSPSNKVTEKGKDVELRCDPISGHTALYWYRQSLGQGLEFLIYFQGNSAPDKSGLPSDRFSAERTGGSVSTLTIQRTQQEDSAVYLCASSSPTGVLYGYTFGSGTRLTVV.

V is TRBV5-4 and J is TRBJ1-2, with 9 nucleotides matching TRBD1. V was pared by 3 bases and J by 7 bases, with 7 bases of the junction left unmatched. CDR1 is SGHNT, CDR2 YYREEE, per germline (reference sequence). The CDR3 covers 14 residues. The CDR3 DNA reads TGTGCCAGCAGCTGGAGGGACAGGGTAGGTGGCTACACCTTC. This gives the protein CASSWRDRVGGYTF.

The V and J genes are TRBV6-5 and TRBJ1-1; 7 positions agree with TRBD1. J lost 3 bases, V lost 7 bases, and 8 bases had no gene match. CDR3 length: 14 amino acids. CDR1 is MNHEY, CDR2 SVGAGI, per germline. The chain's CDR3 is CASTIRQGYTEAFF. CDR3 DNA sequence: TGTGCCAGCACCATACGACAGGGCTACACTGAAGCTTTCTTT.

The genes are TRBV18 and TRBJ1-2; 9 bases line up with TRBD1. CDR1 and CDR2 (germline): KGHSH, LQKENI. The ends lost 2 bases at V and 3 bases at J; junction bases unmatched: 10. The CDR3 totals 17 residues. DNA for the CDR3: TGTGCCAGCTCACCAAGCTCCGGGACAGGGAGTTACTATGGCTACACCTTC. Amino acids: CASSPSSGTGSYYGYTF.

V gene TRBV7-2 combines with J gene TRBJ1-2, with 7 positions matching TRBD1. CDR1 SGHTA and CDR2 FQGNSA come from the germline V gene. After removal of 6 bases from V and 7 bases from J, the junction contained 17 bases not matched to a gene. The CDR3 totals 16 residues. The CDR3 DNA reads TGTGCCAGCAGTTCCCAGCCTGGGCAGGGGGTCTCTGGCTACACCTTC. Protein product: CASSSQPGQGVSGYTF.

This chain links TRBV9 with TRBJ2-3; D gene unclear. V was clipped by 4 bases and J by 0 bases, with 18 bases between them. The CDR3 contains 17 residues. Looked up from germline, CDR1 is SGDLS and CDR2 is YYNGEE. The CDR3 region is CASSLNKQSPSTDTQYF. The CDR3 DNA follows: TGTGCCAGCAGCCTTAATAAACAGTCGCCTAGCACAGATACGCAGTATTTT.

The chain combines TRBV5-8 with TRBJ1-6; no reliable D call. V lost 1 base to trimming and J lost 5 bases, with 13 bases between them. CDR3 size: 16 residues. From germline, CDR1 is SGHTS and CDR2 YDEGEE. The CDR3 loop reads CASSLSTRLDNSPLHF. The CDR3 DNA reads TGTGCCAGCAGCTTGTCAACCAGACTCGATAATTCACCCCTCCACTTT.

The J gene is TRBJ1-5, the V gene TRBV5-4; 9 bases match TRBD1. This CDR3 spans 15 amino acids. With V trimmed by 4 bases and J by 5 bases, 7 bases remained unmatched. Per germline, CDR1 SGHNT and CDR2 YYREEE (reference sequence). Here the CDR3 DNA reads TGTGCCAGCAGCCTTGGGACAGGGTGGGATCAGCCCCAGCATTTT. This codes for CASSLGTGWDQPQHF.

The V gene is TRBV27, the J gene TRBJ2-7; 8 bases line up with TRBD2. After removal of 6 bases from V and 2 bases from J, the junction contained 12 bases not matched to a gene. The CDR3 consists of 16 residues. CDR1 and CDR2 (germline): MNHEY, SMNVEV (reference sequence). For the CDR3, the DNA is TGTGCCAGCAGCGGGCCGCAGCGGGGGACTCCCTACGAGCAGTACTTC. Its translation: CASSGPQRGTPYEQYF.

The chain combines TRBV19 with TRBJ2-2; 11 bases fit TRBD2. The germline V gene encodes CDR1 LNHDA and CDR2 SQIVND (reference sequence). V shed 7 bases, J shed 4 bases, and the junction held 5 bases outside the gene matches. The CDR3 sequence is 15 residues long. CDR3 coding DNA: TGTGCCAGTAATTTAGCGGGGGGGCGCACCGGGGAGCTGTTTTTT. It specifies CASNLAGGRTGELFF.

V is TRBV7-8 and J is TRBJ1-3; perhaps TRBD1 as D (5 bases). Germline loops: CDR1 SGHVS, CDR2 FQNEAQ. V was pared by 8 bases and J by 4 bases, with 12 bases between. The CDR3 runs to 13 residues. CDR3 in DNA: TGTGCCAGCCGGGGGGGGAAAGGAAACACCATATATTTT. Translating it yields CASRGGKGNTIYF.

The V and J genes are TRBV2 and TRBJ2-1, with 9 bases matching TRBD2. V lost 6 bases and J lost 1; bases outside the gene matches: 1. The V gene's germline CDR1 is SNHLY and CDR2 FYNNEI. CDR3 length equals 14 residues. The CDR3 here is CASRAGGSYNEQFF. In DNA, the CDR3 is TGTGCCAGCAGGGCGGGGGGGTCCTACAATGAGCAGTTCTTC.

Here the CDR3 reads CASSRGGATGELFF. The CDR3 nucleotides are TGTGCCAGCAGCCGCGGGGGTGCCACCGGGGAGCTGTTTTTT. V gene TRBV11-2 combines with J gene TRBJ2-2, with 7 nucleotides matching TRBD2. CDR3 length: 14 amino acids. V shed 5 bases, J shed 4 bases, and the junction held 4 bases outside the gene matches. Looked up from germline, CDR1 is SGHAT and CDR2 is FQNNGV.

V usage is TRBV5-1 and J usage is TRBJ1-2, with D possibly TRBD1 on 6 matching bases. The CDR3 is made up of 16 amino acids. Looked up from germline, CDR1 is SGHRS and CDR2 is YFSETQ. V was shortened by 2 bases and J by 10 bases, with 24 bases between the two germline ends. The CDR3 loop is CASSFPTGTTPDVYTF. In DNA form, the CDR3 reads TGCGCCAGCAGCTTCCCCACCGGGACAACGCCTGATGTCTACACCTTC.